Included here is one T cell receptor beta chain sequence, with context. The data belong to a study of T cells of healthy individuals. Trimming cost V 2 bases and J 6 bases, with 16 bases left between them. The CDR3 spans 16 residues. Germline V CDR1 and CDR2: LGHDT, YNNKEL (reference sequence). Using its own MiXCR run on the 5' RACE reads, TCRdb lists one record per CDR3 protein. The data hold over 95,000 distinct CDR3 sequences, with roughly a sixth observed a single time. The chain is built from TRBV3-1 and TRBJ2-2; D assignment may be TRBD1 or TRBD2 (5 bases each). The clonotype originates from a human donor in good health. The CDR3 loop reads CASSQPPPRGAGELFF. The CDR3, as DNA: TGTGCCAGCAGCCAACCCCCCCCCCGAGGGGCCGGGGAGCTGTTTTTT.